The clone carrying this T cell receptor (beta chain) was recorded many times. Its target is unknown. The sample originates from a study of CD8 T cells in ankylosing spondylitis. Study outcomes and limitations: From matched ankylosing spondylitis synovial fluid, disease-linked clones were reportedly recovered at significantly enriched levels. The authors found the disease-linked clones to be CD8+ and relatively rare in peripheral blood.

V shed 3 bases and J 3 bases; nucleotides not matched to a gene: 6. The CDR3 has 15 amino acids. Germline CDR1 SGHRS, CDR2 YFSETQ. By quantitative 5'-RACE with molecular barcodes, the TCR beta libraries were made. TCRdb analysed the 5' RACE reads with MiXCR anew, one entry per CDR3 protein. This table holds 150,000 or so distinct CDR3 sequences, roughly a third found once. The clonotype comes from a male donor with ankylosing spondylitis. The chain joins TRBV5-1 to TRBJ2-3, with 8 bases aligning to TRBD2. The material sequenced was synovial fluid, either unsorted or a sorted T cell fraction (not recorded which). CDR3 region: CASSSRASGTDTQYF. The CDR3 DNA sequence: TGCGCCAGCAGCTCTAGGGCTAGCGGGACAGATACGCAGTATTTT.